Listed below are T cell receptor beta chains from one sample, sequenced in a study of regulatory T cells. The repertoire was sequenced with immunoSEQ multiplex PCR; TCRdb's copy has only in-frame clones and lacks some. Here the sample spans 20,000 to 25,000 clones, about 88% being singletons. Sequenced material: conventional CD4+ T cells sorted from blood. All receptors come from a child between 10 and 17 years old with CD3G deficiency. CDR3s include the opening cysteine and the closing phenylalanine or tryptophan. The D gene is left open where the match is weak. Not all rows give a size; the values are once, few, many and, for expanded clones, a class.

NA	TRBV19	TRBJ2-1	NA	CASSPGHYSYNEQFF	TGTGCCAGTAGTCCCGGACACTATTCCTACAATGAGCAGTTCTTC
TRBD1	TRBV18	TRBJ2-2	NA	CASSPRQGDTGELFF	TGTGCCAGCTCACCTCGACAGGGGGACACCGGGGAGCTGTTTTTT
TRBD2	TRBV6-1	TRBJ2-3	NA	CASSNLAGVTDTQYF	TGTGCCAGCAGTAACCTGGCGGGAGTCACAGATACGCAGTATTTT
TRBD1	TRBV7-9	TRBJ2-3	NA	CASSQTGVTDTQYF	TGTGCCAGCAGCCAAACAGGGGTCACAGATACGCAGTATTTT
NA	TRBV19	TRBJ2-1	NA	CASSIEGWSNEQFF	TGTGCCAGTAGTATCGAGGGCTGGTCCAATGAGCAGTTCTTC
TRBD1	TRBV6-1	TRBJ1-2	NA	CASRLDREGNYGYTF	TGTGCCAGCAGACTGGACAGGGAGGGTAACTATGGCTACACCTTC
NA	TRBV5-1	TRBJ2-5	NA	CASSLERDREQYF	TGCGCCAGCAGCTTGGAACGCGACCGGGAGCAGTACTTC
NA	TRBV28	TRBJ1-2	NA	CASSLSTGNYGYTF	TGTGCCAGCAGTCTTTCCACAGGGAACTATGGCTACACCTTC
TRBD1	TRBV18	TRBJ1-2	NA	CASSRDRDYGYTF	TGTGCCAGCTCACGGGACAGGGACTATGGCTACACCTTC
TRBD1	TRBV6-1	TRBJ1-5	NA	CASSPTGHQPQHF	TGTGCCAGCAGCCCGACAGGGCACCAGCCCCAGCATTTT
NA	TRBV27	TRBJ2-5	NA	CASARTALETQYF	TGTGCCAGCGCGAGGACAGCCCTAGAGACCCAGTACTTC
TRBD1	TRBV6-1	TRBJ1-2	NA	CASSPDRGRGGYTF	TGTGCCAGCAGTCCGGACAGGGGGCGCGGAGGCTACACCTTC
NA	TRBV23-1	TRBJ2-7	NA	CVRVSYEQYF	TGCGTTCGAGTTTCCTACGAGCAGTACTTC
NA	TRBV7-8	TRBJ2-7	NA	CASSPDRKSGEQYF	TGTGCCAGCAGCCCCGACAGGAAAAGCGGCGAGCAGTACTTC
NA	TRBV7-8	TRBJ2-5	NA	CASSPTVRTFQETQYF	TGTGCCAGCAGCCCGACCGTAAGGACTTTCCAAGAGACCCAGTACTTC
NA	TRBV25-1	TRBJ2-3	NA	CASSELTPRRDTQYF	TGTGCCAGCAGTGAATTAACCCCCCGGCGGGATACGCAGTATTTT
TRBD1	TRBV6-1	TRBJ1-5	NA	CASSGTGVDQPQHF	TGTGCCAGCAGCGGGACAGGGGTTGATCAGCCCCAGCATTTT
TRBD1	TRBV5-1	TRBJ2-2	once	CASSSGQANTGELFF	TGCGCCAGCAGTTCCGGACAGGCGAACACCGGGGAGCTGTTTTTT
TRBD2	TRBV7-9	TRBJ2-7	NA	CASSLGLAGEFDEQYF	TGTGCCAGCAGCTTAGGGCTAGCGGGAGAGTTCGACGAGCAGTACTTC
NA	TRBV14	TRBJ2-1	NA	CASSQTRWSEQFF	TGTGCCAGCAGCCAAACACGGTGGAGTGAGCAGTTCTTC
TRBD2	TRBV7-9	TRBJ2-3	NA	CASSHYLAGARDTQYF	TGTGCCAGCAGCCACTACCTAGCGGGAGCCCGGGATACGCAGTATTTT
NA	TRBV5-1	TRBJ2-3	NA	CASSLGLATDTQYF	TGCGCCAGCAGCTTGGGGCTAGCGACAGATACGCAGTATTTT
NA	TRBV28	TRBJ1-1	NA	CASSFGQGTWAEAFF	TGTGCCAGCAGTTTCGGACAAGGGACGTGGGCTGAAGCTTTCTTT
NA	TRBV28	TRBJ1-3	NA	CASSLGGESSGNTIYF	TGTGCCAGCAGCCTTGGGGGGGAAAGCTCTGGAAACACCATATATTTT
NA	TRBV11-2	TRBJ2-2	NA	CASSYIQYTGELFF	TGTGCCAGCAGCTACATCCAATACACCGGGGAGCTGTTTTTT
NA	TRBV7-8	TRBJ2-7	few	CASSFAGSEQYF	TGTGCCAGCAGCTTTGCGGGGAGCGAGCAGTACTTC
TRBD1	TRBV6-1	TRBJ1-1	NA	CASSDPRTGKTRNTEAFF	TGTGCCAGCAGTGATCCGCGGACAGGAAAAACGAGGAACACTGAAGCTTTCTTT
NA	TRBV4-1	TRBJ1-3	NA	CASSQDNRLGPFSGNTIYF	TGCGCCAGCAGCCAAGATAACAGGTTGGGACCCTTTTCTGGAAACACCATATATTTT
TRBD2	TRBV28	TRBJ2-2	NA	CASSSWTSGNTGELFF	TGTGCCAGCAGTTCTTGGACTAGCGGGAACACCGGGGAGCTGTTTTTT
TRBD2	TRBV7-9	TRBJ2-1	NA	CASSFSSGAPYNEQFF	TGTGCCAGCAGCTTCTCTAGCGGGGCCCCCTACAATGAGCAGTTCTTC
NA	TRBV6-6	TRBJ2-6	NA	CASSMTGSTGANVLTF	TGTGCCAGCAGTATGACGGGAAGCACTGGGGCCAACGTCCTGACTTTC
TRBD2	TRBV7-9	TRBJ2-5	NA	CASSFGLAGETQYF	TGTGCCAGCAGCTTCGGACTAGCGGGAGAGACCCAGTACTTC
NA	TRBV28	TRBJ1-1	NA	CASRKRTVFMNTEAFF	TGTGCCAGCAGGAAGCGTACAGTTTTCATGAACACTGAAGCTTTCTTT
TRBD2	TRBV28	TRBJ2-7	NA	CASSLGAGGYEQYF	TGTGCCAGCAGTTTGGGGGCGGGAGGGTACGAGCAGTACTTC
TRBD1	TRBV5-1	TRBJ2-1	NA	CASSRRDRGRDEQFF	TGCGCCAGCAGCCGTAGGGACAGGGGGCGCGATGAGCAGTTCTTC
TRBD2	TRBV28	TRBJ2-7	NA	CASSLGGRAYEQYF	TGTGCCAGCAGTTTAGGCGGGAGGGCCTACGAGCAGTACTTC
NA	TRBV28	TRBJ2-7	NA	CASRGQVFHEQYF	TGTGCCAGCAGGGGACAAGTCTTCCACGAGCAGTACTTC
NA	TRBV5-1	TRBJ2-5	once	CASSRDPDQETQYF	TGCGCCAGCAGCCGAGACCCGGACCAAGAGACCCAGTACTTC
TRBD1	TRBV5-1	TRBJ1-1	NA	CASSRTGENTEAFF	TGCGCCAGCAGCAGGACAGGGGAGAACACTGAAGCTTTCTTT
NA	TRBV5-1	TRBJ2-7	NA	CASSLGAGSSYEQYF	TGCGCCAGCAGCTTGGGGGCAGGGAGCTCCTACGAGCAGTACTTC
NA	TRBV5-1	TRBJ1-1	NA	CASRSGTPFTEAFF	TGCGCCAGCAGATCCGGGACTCCATTCACTGAAGCTTTCTTT
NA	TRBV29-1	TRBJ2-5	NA	CSVETTQETQYF	TGCAGCGTTGAAACAACCCAAGAGACCCAGTACTTC
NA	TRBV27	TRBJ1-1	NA	CASSVWGRVAEAFF	TGTGCCAGCAGTGTATGGGGAAGGGTAGCTGAAGCTTTCTTT
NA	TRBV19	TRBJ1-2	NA	CASSTVRDRRSSGYTF	TGTGCCAGTAGTACCGTAAGGGACCGACGAAGTAGTGGCTACACCTTC
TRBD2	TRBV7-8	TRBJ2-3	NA	CASSPGLNTDTQYF	TGTGCCAGCAGCCCGGGACTAAATACAGATACGCAGTATTTT
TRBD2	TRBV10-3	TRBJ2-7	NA	CATSGLAGAEQYF	TGTGCCACGTCGGGACTAGCGGGAGCCGAGCAGTACTTC
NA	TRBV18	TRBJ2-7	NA	CASSAGQSSYEQYF	TGTGCCAGCTCAGCCGGACAGAGCTCCTACGAGCAGTACTTC
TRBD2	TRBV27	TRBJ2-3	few	CASSPRLARTDTQYF	TGTGCCAGCAGTCCCAGACTAGCGCGTACAGATACGCAGTATTTT
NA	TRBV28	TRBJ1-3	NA	CASSHDHNTIYF	TGTGCCAGCAGCCACGACCATAACACCATATATTTT
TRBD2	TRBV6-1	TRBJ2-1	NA	CASSEGGRGRGEQFF	TGTGCCAGCAGTGAAGGGGGGAGGGGTCGAGGTGAGCAGTTCTTC
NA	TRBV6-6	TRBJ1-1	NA	CASTPTGRSAAFF	TGTGCCAGCACCCCGACGGGGCGATCGGCAGCTTTCTTT
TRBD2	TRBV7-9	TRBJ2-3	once	CASSVAGAGTDTQYF	TGTGCCAGCAGCGTAGCGGGAGCGGGGACAGATACGCAGTATTTT
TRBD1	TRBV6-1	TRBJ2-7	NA	CASRRTGGEYEQYF	TGTGCCAGCAGGAGGACAGGGGGCGAGTACGAGCAGTACTTC
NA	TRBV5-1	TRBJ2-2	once	CASSLAGRTGELFF	TGCGCCAGCAGCTTGGCGGGAAGAACCGGGGAGCTGTTTTTT
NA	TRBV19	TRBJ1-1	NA	CASRIGGMNTEAFF	TGTGCCAGTCGCATCGGGGGGATGAACACTGAAGCTTTCTTT
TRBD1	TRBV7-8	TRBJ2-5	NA	CASSLDRAPGGTQYF	TGTGCCAGCAGCTTGGACAGGGCCCCGGGTGGGACCCAGTACTTC
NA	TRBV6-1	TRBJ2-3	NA	CASSEGFGGSPADTQYF	TGTGCCAGCAGTGAAGGGTTCGGGGGCTCCCCAGCAGATACGCAGTATTTT
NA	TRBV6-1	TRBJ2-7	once	CASIRDLGGLGEQYF	TGTGCCAGCATACGGGATTTGGGCGGCCTCGGCGAGCAGTACTTC